This T cell receptor beta chain was obtained from a study of blood T cell repertoires in COVID-19. The CDR3 contains 16 residues. Trimming took off 1 base at V and 6 bases at J, with 13 bases between the two ends. The germline CDR1 and CDR2 sequences are MGHRA and YSYEKL. This table comes from immunoSEQ multiplex PCR, and its TCRdb copy is limited to in-frame clones, with some not included. In the table there are 150,000 or so clones, around 79% of which are singletons. This receptor was taken from a woman aged 70-85 years with COVID-19, enrolled during active disease. The chain employs TRBV4-1 and TRBJ1-6; no clear D. Sequences were obtained from peripheral blood. In nucleotides, the CDR3 is TGCGCCAGCAGCCAAGGGGTCCAGGCGGGTAATTCACCCCTCCACTTT. Amino acids: CASSQGVQAGNSPLHF.